This TCR beta chain stems from a study of blood T cell repertoires in COVID-19. Overall study: Samples of COVID-19 (acute and convalescent) were obtained from the United States, Italy and Spain. Sources were T cells, B-cell-depleted T cells, or PBMCs; the material itself was cDNA or gDNA.

Per the original methods: Nucleated cell counts were estimated from reference gene primer amplification. Using immunoSEQ multiplex PCR, the repertoire was profiled, and TCRdb retains in-frame clones only, with some absent. The V and J calls and clone size come from that table; D and trimming were worked out from the DNA. This sample has some 170,000 clones; about 85% occur once, and the top ten carry about 1%. The CDR3 extends over 13 amino acids. Germline V gene data show CDR1 as SGHVS and CDR2 as FQNEAQ. V gave up 4 bases and J gave up 6 bases, with 10 bases separating them. The sample comprised peripheral blood. The TCR sequence derives from a man aged 35 to 55 with acute or convalescent COVID-19. The chain carries TRBV7-8 and TRBJ1-5, with D possibly being TRBD1 (5 bases). Written as DNA, the CDR3 is TGTGCCAGCAGCTCGGGGGACGCTCAGCCCCAGCATTTT. Protein sequence: CASSSGDAQPQHF.